This T cell receptor (beta chain) was identified in a study of blood T cell repertoires in COVID-19. Study-level background: There were acute and convalescent COVID-19 samples, and they came from the United States, Italy and Spain. T cells, B-cell-depleted T cells, or PBMCs supplied cDNA or gDNA.

Germline trimming cut 5 bases from V and 2 bases from J; bases unmatched to any gene: 9. Germline V CDR1 and CDR2: SGHTA, FQGNSA. The CDR3 covers 15 residues. How the authors handled the data: Nucleated cell counts were estimated from reference gene primer amplification. Repertoires were generated with immunoSEQ multiplex PCR, while TCRdb's copy carries only in-frame clones and drops some. That table gives V, J and clone size, and the DNA gave D and trimming. There are under 300,000 clones in the sample; around 86% occur only once, and 9% to 15% lies in the top ten. The material sequenced was peripheral blood. This TCR came from a man older than 75 with acute or convalescent COVID-19. The chain links TRBV7-2 to TRBJ2-7, with 7 bases matching TRBD1. Here the CDR3 reads CASSPLPGQPYEQYF. The CDR3 bases are TGTGCCAGCAGCCCCCTCCCGGGACAGCCCTACGAGCAGTACTTC.